A single sample is the source of the 18 T cell receptor beta chains below, sequenced in a study of STAT3 mutations in large granular lymphocyte leukemia. Study observations and caveats: Every T-cell large granular lymphocyte leukemia patient had at least one immunodominant TCR beta clonotype.

No antigen is known for these receptors. Using immunoSEQ multiplex PCR, the repertoire was profiled, and TCRdb retains in-frame clones only, with some absent. The sample lists 17,000 or so clones; about 83% were seen once. Material: peripheral blood mononuclear cells. These receptor sequences come from a man aged 45-60 years with T-cell large granular lymphocyte leukemia. Some clones in this sample may be carry-over from other donors' samples.

This sequence joins TRBV7-2 and TRBJ1-2; a weak D match, TRBD1 (6 bases). Between the trimmed V and J ends, which lost 5 bases and 2 bases, there was a span of 12 bases. Germline CDR1 SGHTA, CDR2 FQGNSA. This CDR3 has 14 residues. CDR3 region: CASSTTGFNYGYTF. The CDR3 nucleotides read TGTGCCAGCAGCACGACAGGATTCAACTATGGCTACACCTTC.

The chain joins TRBV28 to TRBJ1-5, with D perhaps TRBD1 (5 bases). V was clipped by 9 bases and J by 5 bases, with 17 bases between them. From germline, CDR1 is MDHEN and CDR2 SYDVKM. This CDR3 is built from 14 residues. CDR3 in DNA: TGTGCCAGTTTGGGGCCCTCGTATTATCAGCCCCAGCATTTT. Protein product: CASLGPSYYQPQHF.

The CDR3 protein is CASSSPWGLGPLHF. In DNA, the CDR3 is TGCGCCAGCAGCTCCCCTTGGGGTCTTGGGCCCCTCCACTTT. The chain links TRBV4-1 to TRBJ1-6; D gene unclear. The germline V and J ends were trimmed by 5 bases and 13 bases, with 18 bases remaining between them. Germline V gives CDR1 MGHRA, CDR2 YSYEKL. The CDR3 contains 14 residues.

This sequence joins TRBV10-3 and TRBJ1-6; tentative D call: TRBD1 (5 bases). CDR1 is ENHRY and CDR2 is SYGVKD in the germline V gene. Trimming pared 0 bases from V and 11 bases from J, leaving 14 bases between. This CDR3 has 15 residues. The CDR3 protein is CAISESVGRDAPLHF. The CDR3 DNA reads TGTGCCATCAGTGAGTCGGTTGGCAGGGATGCACCCCTCCACTTT.

The chain is built from TRBV2 and TRBJ1-2; D might be TRBD1 (5 bases). V was shortened by 3 bases and J by 4 bases, with 9 bases between the two germline ends. The CDR3 covers 13 residues. Per germline, CDR1 SNHLY and CDR2 FYNNEI. CDR3 DNA: TGTGCCAGCAGTGATCTGGGGACCTATGGCTACACCTTC. It codes for CASSDLGTYGYTF.

The chain uses TRBV28 and TRBJ2-7, with D unresolved. Germline CDR1 and CDR2: MDHEN and SYDVKM. CDR3 length: 15 amino acids. Trimming took 7 bases from V and 3 from J, leaving 19 bases between them. CDR3 DNA sequence: TGTGCCAGCACCCCGGTGGGGATGGGGAACTACGAGCAGTACTTC. Its translation is CASTPVGMGNYEQYF.

The chain has TRBV30 and TRBJ2-5, with 10 bases lining up with TRBD1. With 4 bases clipped from V and 7 bases from J, the junction kept 9 bases outside the gene matches. The V gene's germline CDR1 is GTSNPN and CDR2 SVGIG (reference sequence). The length of the CDR3 is 14 residues. The CDR3 region is CAWTRDRGSVTQYF. CDR3 nucleotides: TGTGCCTGGACCCGGGACAGGGGAAGCGTGACCCAGTACTTC.

This clone was found a few times. The gene calls are TRBV5-4 and TRBJ2-2; the D is unclear. CDR1 SGHNT and CDR2 YYREEE come from the germline V gene (reference sequence). This CDR3 has 16 residues. Trimming stripped 2 bases from V and 0 bases from J, with 11 bases between. CDR3 sequence: CASSFREVANTGELFF. The CDR3 region has the DNA TGTGCCAGCAGCTTTCGCGAGGTGGCGAACACCGGGGAGCTGTTTTTT.

V and J are TRBV7-8 and TRBJ2-1; TRBD1 matches 9 bases. V shed 5 bases and J 2 bases; nucleotides not matched to a gene: 4. The CDR3 is made up of 15 amino acids. The germline gives CDR1 SGHVS, CDR2 FQNEAQ. The CDR3 DNA sequence: TGTGCCAGCAGCAGCCGGGACAGGGCCTACAATGAGCAGTTCTTC. Residues: CASSSRDRAYNEQFF.

The chain employs TRBV10-3 and TRBJ2-3, with D perhaps TRBD2 (5 bases). The CDR3 has 13 amino acids. V lost 7 bases and J lost 2, with 10 bases in between. Germline CDR1 reads ENHRY; CDR2 reads SYGVKD. CDR3 residues: CAINDYYTDTQYF. CDR3 nucleotides: TGTGCCATCAATGACTACTACACAGATACGCAGTATTTT.

The chain is built from TRBV5-1 and TRBJ2-3; D gene unclear. Germline CDR1 is SGHRS and CDR2 is YFSETQ. Trimming took 5 bases from V and 3 from J, leaving 7 bases between them. This CDR3 has 12 amino acids. In nucleotides, the CDR3 is TGCGCCAGCAGTGCGAAAACAGATACGCAGTATTTT. As protein: CASSAKTDTQYF.

This clone came up once. The J gene is TRBJ1-1, the V gene TRBV28; D remains unclear. The CDR3 sequence is 12 residues long. V was pared by 1 base and J by 5 bases, with 5 bases between. Germline lookup yields CDR1 MDHEN and CDR2 SYDVKM. CDR3 region: CASSLSRTEAFF. The CDR3 bases are TGTGCCAGCAGTTTATCCCGGACTGAAGCTTTCTTT.

CDR3 bases: TGTGCCAGTAGTCCCGGGACTAGCGGGGCCTACGAGCAGTACTTC. It yields the protein CASSPGTSGAYEQYF. The chain links TRBV19 to TRBJ2-7; 13 nucleotides agree with TRBD2. CDR1 LNHDA and CDR2 SQIVND come from the germline V gene (reference sequence). The CDR3 has 15 amino acids. Trimming cost V 5 bases and J 2 bases; bases outside gene matches: 3.

This clone was seen just once. The CDR3 sequence is CASSLAFLGDLNGYTF. The CDR3 DNA reads as TGTGCCAGCAGCTTGGCCTTCCTGGGGGACCTCAATGGCTACACCTTC. The rearrangement uses TRBV4-2 and TRBJ1-2; D perhaps matches TRBD1 (5 bases). CDR1 LGHNA and CDR2 YNFKEQ come from the germline V gene. The CDR3 is 16 amino acids. With 5 bases removed from V and 6 bases from J, the gap between germline ends came to 22 bases.

This clone occurred once. The chain has TRBV7-2 and TRBJ2-3; 8 nucleotides match TRBD2. The CDR3 covers 15 residues. Unmatched junction bases numbered 5, after V lost 2 bases and J lost 4 bases. CDR1 and CDR2 from the germline V gene are SGHTA and FQGNSA. CDR3 region: CASSLIPGGADTQYF. The CDR3 nucleotides read TGTGCCAGCAGCTTAATACCGGGGGGGGCAGATACGCAGTATTTT.

This rearrangement joins TRBV23-1 to TRBJ1-2; no clear D gene. TRBV23-1 has ORF status, its function being uncertain. The CDR3 runs 13 residues. V lost 4 bases to trimming and J lost 8 bases, with 14 bases between them. The CDR3 DNA is TGCGCCAGCAGTCCCCGTAGGTTGCGCGGCTACACCTTC. Encoded protein: CASSPRRLRGYTF.

The chain joins TRBV4-2 to TRBJ2-5, with 8 bases identical to TRBD2. Unmatched junction bases numbered 9, after V lost 5 bases and J lost 4 bases. This CDR3 contains 15 residues. Germline CDR1 is LGHNA and CDR2 is YNFKEQ. CDR3 nucleotides: TGTGCCAGCAGCTTGGGACTAGGTGGGGGAGAGACCCAGTACTTC. Encoded protein: CASSLGLGGGETQYF.

V and J are TRBV5-1 and TRBJ2-2, with D possibly being TRBD2 (5 bases). Germline loops: CDR1 SGHRS, CDR2 YFSETQ. The CDR3 contains 15 residues. The V gene lost 4 bases and the J gene lost 3 bases, with 13 bases spanning the gap. The CDR3 sequence: CASSTQAGYTGELFF. The CDR3 DNA follows: TGCGCCAGCAGCACTCAGGCGGGCTACACCGGGGAGCTGTTTTTT.